Below are 16 T cell receptor beta chains sequenced from a single sample in a study of T cell changes during pregnancy in multiple sclerosis. Some clones are missing from TCRdb's copy, which holds only in-frame ones; the method was immunoSEQ multiplex PCR. Among over 90,000 clones listed, less than 95% were seen once. This specimen consisted of peripheral blood, obtained in the second trimester of pregnancy. Receptors were obtained from a female donor in good health, enrolled as a control in a pregnancy study.

The J gene is TRBJ2-1, the V gene TRBV30, with D possibly TRBD2 on 6 matching bases. The germline V gene has CDR1 GTSNPN and CDR2 SVGIG (reference sequence). This CDR3 contains 22 residues. Deletions cut 0 bases from V and 0 bases from J, with 30 bases between. The CDR3: CAWSVRGREASVPLSSYNEQFF. The CDR3 bases are TGTGCCTGGAGTGTACGGGGCCGTGAGGCTAGCGTTCCTCTAAGCTCCTACAATGAGCAGTTCTTC.

V usage is TRBV7-9 and J usage is TRBJ1-1, with 9 positions matching TRBD1. V trimming: 5 bases; J trimming: 6 bases; junction bases outside the gene matches: 10. Germline values: CDR1 SEHNR, CDR2 FQNEAQ (reference sequence). There are 15 residues in the CDR3. CDR3: CASSRPDRGSAEAFF. Here the CDR3 DNA reads TGTGCCAGCAGCCGGCCGGACAGGGGATCGGCTGAAGCTTTCTTT.

The chain employs TRBV4-2 and TRBJ2-6; 11 bases are shared with TRBD1. The ends lost 3 bases at V and 1 base at J; junction bases unmatched: 8. Germline V lookup: CDR1 LGHNA, CDR2 YNFKEQ. This CDR3 comprises 19 residues. DNA of the CDR3: TGTGCCAGCAGCCAGGTTGGGACAGGGGGAGAATCTGGGGCCAACGTCCTGACTTTC. This sequence encodes CASSQVGTGGESGANVLTF.

This clone was seen a few times. The V and J genes are TRBV2 and TRBJ1-1, with TRBD1 as a possible D gene (5 bases). The length of the CDR3 is 12 residues. CDR1 SNHLY and CDR2 FYNNEI come from the germline V gene. Trimming removed 3 bases at V and 11 bases at J, with 13 bases between. This chain's CDR3 is CASSDTTVRAFF. The DNA of the CDR3 is TGTGCCAGCAGTGACACGACAGTTCGGGCTTTCTTT.

The chain links TRBV19 to TRBJ1-3, with D unresolved. The CDR3 has 14 residues. Between the trimmed V and J ends, which lost 6 bases and 0 bases, there was a span of 9 bases. Germline values: CDR1 LNHDA, CDR2 SQIVND (reference sequence). CDR3 sequence reads: CASSISGSGNTIYF. For the CDR3, the DNA is TGTGCCAGTAGCATTTCAGGCTCTGGAAACACCATATATTTT. The full variable domain, its missing parts supplied by reference TRBV19 and TRBJ1-3, is DGGITQSPKYLFRKEGQNVTLSCEQNLNHDAMYWYRQDPGQGLRLIYYSQIVNDFQKGDIAEGYSVSREKKESFPLTVTSAQKNPTAFYLCASSISGSGNTIYFGEGSWLTVV.

This clone was counted only a few times. J is TRBJ1-5 and V is TRBV6-5, with a possible D match to TRBD1 (6 bases). V was cut by 2 bases and J by 2 bases, with 13 bases left in between. CDR3 length equals 16 residues. Germline V gives CDR1 MNHEY, CDR2 SVGAGI. CDR3 DNA sequence: TGTGCCAGCAGTTACGGCGGGGGGCAGGGCAATCAGCCCCAGCATTTT. The encoded protein is CASSYGGGQGNQPQHF.

This sequence joins TRBV2 and TRBJ2-1; 11 nucleotides align to TRBD2. The germline V gene has CDR1 SNHLY and CDR2 FYNNEI. CDR3 length: 16 residues. Trimming took 3 bases from V and 7 from J; bases not matched to a gene: 8. The CDR3 region has the DNA TGTGCCAGCAGTGATAGACTAGCGGGGAGAGTTAATGAGCAGTTCTTC. It encodes CASSDRLAGRVNEQFF. The variable domain in full, with the rest retrieved from reference TRBV2 and TRBJ2-1, is EPEVTQTPSHQVTQMGQEVILRCVPISNHLYFYWYRQILGQKVEFLVSFYNNEISEKSEIFDDQFSVERPDGSNFTLKIRSTKLEDSAMYFCASSDRLAGRVNEQFFGPGTRLTVL.

This clone was recorded only once. The CDR3 DNA follows: TGTGCCAGCAGATTCCAGCCAGGGGATCAGCCCCAGCATTTT. This codes for CASRFQPGDQPQHF. V gene TRBV6-5 combines with J gene TRBJ1-5; perhaps TRBD1 as D (6 bases). CDR3 length: 14 amino acids. Trimming took 6 bases from V and 5 from J, leaving 14 bases between them. Germline assignment: CDR1 MNHEY and CDR2 SVGAGI.

The chain recombines TRBV10-3 with TRBJ1-1, with D perhaps matching TRBD1 (5 bases). This CDR3 has 13 residues. Germline values: CDR1 ENHRY, CDR2 SYGVKD. The V and J ends lost 3 bases and 2 bases respectively, with 7 bases between them. This CDR3 reads CAISDRVNTEAFF. CDR3 nucleotides: TGTGCCATCAGTGACAGGGTAAACACTGAAGCTTTCTTT.

Here the CDR3 reads CASSFSRMNTEAFF. The CDR3, as DNA: TGTGCCAGCAGCTTTAGTCGCATGAACACTGAAGCTTTCTTT. The rearrangement uses TRBV7-2 and TRBJ1-1; the D is unclear. Trimming stripped 3 bases from V and 0 bases from J, with 8 bases between. The CDR3 consists of 14 residues. CDR1 SGHTA and CDR2 FQGNSA come from the germline V gene. The whole variable domain, remainder taken from reference TRBV7-2 and TRBJ1-1, is GAGVSQSPSNKVTEKGKDVELRCDPISGHTALYWYRQSLGQGLEFLIYFQGNSAPDKSGLPSDRFSAERTGGSVSTLTIQRTQQEDSAVYLCASSFSRMNTEAFFGQGTRLTVV.

V usage is TRBV4-3 and J usage is TRBJ2-2; D perhaps matches TRBD2 (5 bases). The CDR3 loop spans 17 amino acids. Trimming cost V 0 bases and J 7 bases, with 18 bases left between them. CDR1 is LGHNA, CDR2 YSLEER, per germline. CDR3 in DNA: TGCGCCAGCAGCCAAGATCTGGCGGGCCGTTTCCTCGGGGAGCTGTTTTTT. Protein: CASSQDLAGRFLGELFF.

This sequence joins TRBV4-3 and TRBJ2-7; D is possibly TRBD2 (6 bases). This CDR3 region has 14 residues. Germline assignment: CDR1 LGHNA and CDR2 YSLEER. The V end was cut by 1 base, the J end by 1 base, with 8 bases between. The CDR3 coding sequence is TGCGCCAGCAGCCAAGGCGGGGTTTCCTACGAGCAGTACTTC. Protein product: CASSQGGVSYEQYF.

V usage is TRBV4-1 and J usage is TRBJ2-2, with 11 bases aligning to TRBD2. The V and J ends lost 0 bases and 2 bases, in that order; junction bases with no gene match: 11. This CDR3 spans 20 amino acids. Germline CDR1 reads MGHRA; CDR2 reads YSYEKL. CDR3 in amino acids: CASSQDLRGLAGGNTGELFF. CDR3 in DNA: TGCGCCAGCAGCCAAGATCTGCGAGGGCTAGCGGGGGGAAACACCGGGGAGCTGTTTTTT.

The CDR3 loop reads CASSFGQTYEQYF. The DNA for the CDR3 is TGTGCCAGCAGTTTTGGGCAGACCTACGAGCAGTACTTC. This chain uses TRBV27 with TRBJ2-7; D unresolved. The CDR3 length is 13 residues. Germline V gene data show CDR1 as MNHEY and CDR2 as SMNVEV (reference sequence). Trimming pared 3 bases from V and 2 bases from J, leaving 8 bases between.

This sequence joins TRBV4-3 and TRBJ2-1; D remains unclear. The V gene's germline CDR1 is LGHNA and CDR2 YSLEER. Between the trimmed V and J ends, which lost 0 bases and 0 bases, there was a span of 9 bases. The CDR3 contains 16 residues. CDR3 sequence reads: CASSQDAESSYNEQFF. CDR3 in DNA: TGCGCCAGCAGCCAAGACGCGGAAAGCTCCTACAATGAGCAGTTCTTC.

The chain recombines TRBV7-2 with TRBJ2-3, with TRBD2 identical over 11 bases. In germline, CDR1 is SGHTA, CDR2 FQGNSA. The V gene end was trimmed by 5 bases and the J gene end by 5 bases; junction bases not matched to a gene: 6. CDR3 length equals 15 residues. The CDR3 loop is CASSHSGGAGDTQYF. CDR3 coding DNA: TGTGCCAGCAGCCATAGCGGGGGGGCGGGAGATACGCAGTATTTT.